These T cell receptor beta chains were read from a single sample in a study of graft-versus-host responses after intestinal transplantation. The protocol was immunoSEQ multiplex PCR, while the TCRdb copy is restricted to in-frame clones and leaves out a portion. The sample consists of tens of thousands of clones, around four fifths of them appearing once. Specimen: PBMCs, collected 28 days after intestinal transplant. The receptors originated from a human patient who received an intestinal transplant, so some T cells may come from the graft donor. The CDR3 runs from the conserved cysteine through the conserved F or W. The D gene is left open where the match is weak. Not all rows give a size; the values are once, few, many and, for expanded clones, a class.

clone size: few
V gene: TRBV15
D gene: TRBD2
J gene: TRBJ2-7
CDR3 DNA: TGTGCCACCAGCAGAGACGAACACGGGAGGGCGAACGAGCAGTACTTC
CDR3 protein: CATSRDEHGRANEQYF

clone size: NA
V gene: TRBV18
D gene: NA
J gene: TRBJ1-1
CDR3 DNA: TGTGCCAGCTCACCACAGGGGGCTGAAGCTTTCTTT
CDR3 protein: CASSPQGAEAFF

clone size: NA
V gene: TRBV4-1
D gene: NA
J gene: TRBJ1-1
CDR3 DNA: TGCGCCAGCAGCCAAGTCCCCCGCTTGTATGAAGCTTTCTTT
CDR3 protein: CASSQVPRLYEAFF

clone size: NA
V gene: TRBV6-5
D gene: TRBD1
J gene: TRBJ2-1
CDR3 DNA: TGTGCCAGCAGGACAGGGGGCAATGAGCAGTTCTTC
CDR3 protein: CASRTGGNEQFF

clone size: NA
V gene: TRBV27
D gene: NA
J gene: TRBJ2-7
CDR3 DNA: TGTGCCAGCAGTTTAGGGGGTGGGGAAGGCGCCTACGAGCAGTACTTC
CDR3 protein: CASSLGGGEGAYEQYF

clone size: NA
V gene: TRBV19
D gene: TRBD1
J gene: TRBJ2-7
CDR3 DNA: TGTGCCAGTAGTCCAAGGGACAGGGATTTCCACGAGCAGTACTTC
CDR3 protein: CASSPRDRDFHEQYF

clone size: NA
V gene: TRBV5-4
D gene: TRBD2
J gene: TRBJ2-7
CDR3 DNA: TGTGCCAGCAGCTTGGTTGCCGGGAGGAAGGACGAGCAGTACTTC
CDR3 protein: CASSLVAGRKDEQYF

clone size: NA
V gene: TRBV19
D gene: NA
J gene: TRBJ2-1
CDR3 DNA: TGTGCCAGTAGTATAGGCTACTACAATGAGCAGTTCTTC
CDR3 protein: CASSIGYYNEQFF

clone size: NA
V gene: TRBV27
D gene: NA
J gene: TRBJ2-3
CDR3 DNA: TGTGCCAGCAGTTTATCGAGATCGGGGCGCACAGATACGCAGTATTTT
CDR3 protein: CASSLSRSGRTDTQYF

clone size: once
V gene: TRBV9
D gene: TRBD2
J gene: TRBJ2-3
CDR3 DNA: TGTGCCAGCAGCGCCCCAGCTAGCGGGAGCTGGGATACGCAGTATTTT
CDR3 protein: CASSAPASGSWDTQYF

clone size: NA
V gene: TRBV4-2
D gene: NA
J gene: TRBJ2-5
CDR3 DNA: TGTGCCAGCAGCCAAGATCTGGCAAACCAAGAGACCCAGTACTTC
CDR3 protein: CASSQDLANQETQYF

clone size: NA
V gene: TRBV18
D gene: TRBD2
J gene: TRBJ2-7
CDR3 DNA: TGTGCCAGCTCAGGTTTAGCGGGAGCCTACGAGCAGTACTTC
CDR3 protein: CASSGLAGAYEQYF

clone size: NA
V gene: TRBV27
D gene: NA
J gene: TRBJ2-7
CDR3 DNA: TGTGCCAGCAGTTTCGGAAGCGGGCACTACGAGCAGTACTTC
CDR3 protein: CASSFGSGHYEQYF

clone size: once
V gene: TRBV2
D gene: NA
J gene: TRBJ1-1
CDR3 DNA: TGTGCCAGCAGTGGTCTCAGCCCTGAAGCTTTCTTT
CDR3 protein: CASSGLSPEAFF

clone size: NA
V gene: TRBV6-5
D gene: NA
J gene: TRBJ1-3
CDR3 DNA: TGTGCCAGCAGTTATGGGGGGAGCTCTGGAAACACCATATATTTT
CDR3 protein: CASSYGGSSGNTIYF

clone size: NA
V gene: TRBV29-1
D gene: NA
J gene: TRBJ2-5
CDR3 DNA: TGCAGCGTTGAAGGCAGGGACTTCCAAGAGACCCAGTACTTC
CDR3 protein: CSVEGRDFQETQYF

clone size: NA
V gene: TRBV28
D gene: NA
J gene: TRBJ2-3
CDR3 DNA: TGTGCCAGCAGTTTAAGGCTAGCGCTTGAGGTATCTAGCACAGATACGCAGTATTTT
CDR3 protein: CASSLRLALEVSSTDTQYF

clone size: NA
V gene: TRBV28
D gene: NA
J gene: TRBJ2-7
CDR3 DNA: TGTGCCAGCAGTTTATGCGGGCGTTTGGGGAAGGCCGGAGCATGCGAGCAGTACTTC
CDR3 protein: CASSLCGRLGKAGACEQYF